This T cell receptor (beta chain) originates from a study of blood T cell repertoires in COVID-19. Overall study: Samples representing acute and convalescent COVID-19 were sourced from the United States, Italy and Spain.

Per the original methods: Amplification of reference gene primers provided the estimated nucleated cell counts. The assay was immunoSEQ multiplex PCR, and TCRdb's table has in-frame clones only and misses some. That table supplies the V and J calls and clone size; D and trimming were determined from the DNA. The profile covers 100,000 to 140,000 clones, with approximately 88% appearing a single time and 6.8% taken by the ten largest. This receptor was taken from a man aged 45-60 years with active or convalescent COVID-19. Sequencing was performed on peripheral blood.

The CDR3 bases are TGTGCCTGGAGCCAGGGGTACACTGAAGCTTTCTTT. Protein: CAWSQGYTEAFF. The V gene is TRBV30, the J gene TRBJ1-1; perhaps TRBD1 as D (6 bases). The germline V and J ends were trimmed by 3 bases and 3 bases, with 8 bases remaining between them. CDR1 and CDR2 (germline): GTSNPN, SVGIG (reference sequence). The CDR3 length is 12 residues.